The 9 T cell receptor beta chains below were found in one sample sequenced in a study of cytomegalovirus exposure and HLA in healthy donors. The PCR made use of 60 Vbeta and 13 Jbeta primers. Sequenced by immunoSEQ multiplex PCR; TCRdb stores in-frame clones only, minus some. The sample has 60,000 to 75,000 clones; approximately 74% are singletons. Source material: PBMCs. The receptors were sampled from a woman in her 30s in good health and CMV-seropositive.

V and J are TRBV7-8 and TRBJ1-5; 7 bases fit TRBD1. This CDR3 region has 17 residues. J gave up 1 base and V 2 bases, and 8 bases lay outside the gene matches. Germline V lookup: CDR1 SGHVS, CDR2 FQNEAQ. The CDR3 sequence: CASSLKQGLRSNQPQHF. CDR3 nucleotides: TGTGCCAGCAGCTTAAAACAGGGGTTAAGGAGCAATCAGCCCCAGCATTTT.

This clone was found once. The chain is built from TRBV7-9 and TRBJ2-7; 7 bases align to TRBD2. Trimming cost V 3 bases and J 3 bases; bases outside gene matches: 2. The length of the CDR3 is 13 residues. Germline loops: CDR1 SEHNR, CDR2 FQNEAQ (reference sequence). The CDR3 DNA follows: TGTGCCAGCAGCTTTCGGACTAGCTACGAGCAGTACTTC. Protein sequence: CASSFRTSYEQYF. Full variable domain (outside the CDR3, taken from reference TRBV7-9 and TRBJ2-7): DTGVSQNPRHKITKRGQNVTFRCDPISEHNRLYWYRQTLGQGPEFLTYFQNEAQLEKSRLLSDRFSAERPKGSFSTLEIQRTEQGDSAMYLCASSFRTSYEQYFGPGTRLTVT.

This sequence joins TRBV5-1 and TRBJ2-5; 8 nucleotides match TRBD1. After removal of 3 bases from V and 4 bases from J, the junction contained 2 bases not matched to a gene. The CDR3 is 13 amino acids. In germline, CDR1 is SGHRS, CDR2 YFSETQ. CDR3 coding DNA: TGCGCCAGCAGCTACGGACAGGGAGAGACCCAGTACTTC. Translated: CASSYGQGETQYF.

The chain employs TRBV30 and TRBJ1-5; 8 bases align to TRBD1. J lost 6 bases, V lost 1 base, and 2 bases had no gene match. There are 13 residues in the CDR3. Germline V gene lookup returns CDR1 GTSNPN and CDR2 SVGIG (reference sequence). The CDR3 DNA follows: TGTGCCTGGAGTGCAACAGGGGGTCAGCCCCAGCATTTT. Its protein is CAWSATGGQPQHF.

This sequence joins TRBV5-4 and TRBJ2-7, with D possibly being TRBD2 (6 bases). Germline values: CDR1 SGHNT, CDR2 YYREEE (reference sequence). Deletions cut 3 bases from V and 4 bases from J, with 11 bases between. This CDR3 comprises 13 residues. CDR3 sequence: CASSYWGVYEQYF. The CDR3 DNA is TGTGCCAGCAGCTATTGGGGGGTGTACGAGCAGTACTTC.

The chain couples TRBV6-5 to TRBJ1-1, with a weak D call TRBD1 (6 bases). From germline, CDR1 is MNHEY and CDR2 SVGAGI. This CDR3 has 12 residues. The germline V and J ends were trimmed by 4 bases and 7 bases, with 10 bases remaining between them. The DNA of the CDR3 is TGTGCCAGCAGTTTGAGGGGGGGTGAAGCTTTCTTT. This translates into CASSLRGGEAFF.

V gene TRBV18 combines with J gene TRBJ1-1, with TRBD1 matching 7 bases. The V and J ends lost 4 bases and 0 bases, in that order; junction bases with no gene match: 8. This CDR3 contains 16 residues. Germline V gene lookup returns CDR1 KGHSH and CDR2 LQKENI. This CDR3 is CASSHVQGPMNTEAFF. The DNA for the CDR3 is TGTGCCAGCTCACACGTACAGGGGCCCATGAACACTGAAGCTTTCTTT.

The chain links TRBV29-1 to TRBJ2-1; tentatively, D is TRBD1 (5 bases). This CDR3 has 14 residues. V dropped 1 base and J dropped 7 bases, with 14 bases sitting between them. Germline CDR1 is SQVTM and CDR2 is ANQGSEA. In DNA form, the CDR3 reads TGCAGCGTTGAAGGTGGCAGGGAAGGAAATGAGCAGTTCTTC. Translation: CSVEGGREGNEQFF.

The V call is TRBV7-9, the J call TRBJ2-7, with a weak D call TRBD2 (5 bases). Germline V lookup: CDR1 SEHNR, CDR2 FQNEAQ (reference sequence). The CDR3 is 14 residues long. V was shortened by 1 base and J by 0 bases, with 7 bases between the two germline ends. The CDR3 loop is CASSLGGYSYEQYF. The CDR3 DNA reads TGTGCCAGCAGCTTAGGCGGGTACTCCTACGAGCAGTACTTC. Drawing the rest from reference TRBV7-9 and TRBJ2-7, the complete variable domain is DTGVSQNPRHKITKRGQNVTFRCDPISEHNRLYWYRQTLGQGPEFLTYFQNEAQLEKSRLLSDRFSAERPKGSFSTLEIQRTEQGDSAMYLCASSLGGYSYEQYFGPGTRLTVT.